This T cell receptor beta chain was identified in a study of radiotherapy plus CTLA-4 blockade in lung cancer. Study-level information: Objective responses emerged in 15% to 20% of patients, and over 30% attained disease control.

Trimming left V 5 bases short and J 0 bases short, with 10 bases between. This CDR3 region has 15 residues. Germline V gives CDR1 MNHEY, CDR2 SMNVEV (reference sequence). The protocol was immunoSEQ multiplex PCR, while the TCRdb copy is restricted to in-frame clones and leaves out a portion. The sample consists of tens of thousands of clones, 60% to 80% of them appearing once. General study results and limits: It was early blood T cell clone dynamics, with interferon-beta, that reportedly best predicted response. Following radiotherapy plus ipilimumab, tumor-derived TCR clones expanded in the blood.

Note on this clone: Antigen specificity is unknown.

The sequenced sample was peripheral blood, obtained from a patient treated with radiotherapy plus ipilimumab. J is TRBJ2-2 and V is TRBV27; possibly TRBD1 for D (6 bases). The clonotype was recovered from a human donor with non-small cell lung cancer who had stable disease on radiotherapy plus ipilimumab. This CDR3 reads CASSLWTANTGELFF. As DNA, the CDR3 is TGTGCCAGCAGTCTGTGGACAGCGAACACCGGGGAGCTGTTTTTT.